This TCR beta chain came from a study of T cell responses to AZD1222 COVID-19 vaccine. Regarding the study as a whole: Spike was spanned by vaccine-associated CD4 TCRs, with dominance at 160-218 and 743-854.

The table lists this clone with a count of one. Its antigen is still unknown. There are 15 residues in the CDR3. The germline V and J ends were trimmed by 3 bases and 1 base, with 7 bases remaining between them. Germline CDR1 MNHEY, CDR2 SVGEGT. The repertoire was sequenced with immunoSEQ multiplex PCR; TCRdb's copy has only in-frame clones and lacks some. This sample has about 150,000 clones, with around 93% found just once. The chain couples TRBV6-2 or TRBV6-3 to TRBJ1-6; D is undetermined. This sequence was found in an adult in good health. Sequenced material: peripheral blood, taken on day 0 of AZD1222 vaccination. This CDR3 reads CASSYVGSYNSPLHF. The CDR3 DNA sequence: TGTGCCAGCAGTTATGTGGGATCCTATAATTCACCCCTCCACTTT.